This entry concerns a single T cell receptor (beta chain). The sample originates from a study of T cell changes during pregnancy in multiple sclerosis. TCRdb's copy holds only in-frame clones and misses some; the assay was immunoSEQ multiplex PCR. In the table there are roughly 50,000 clones, 85% to 90% of which are singletons. The trim removed 0 bases at V and 10 bases at J, leaving 11 bases unmatched. The CDR3 has 16 residues. Germline V gives CDR1 LGHNA, CDR2 YNFKEQ. The source is a female donor with multiple sclerosis, enrolled in a pregnancy study. The sequenced sample was CD8+ T cells from peripheral blood mononuclear cells, obtained in the second trimester of pregnancy. The chain has TRBV4-2 and TRBJ2-1; the match to TRBD2 covers 8 bases. CDR3 region: CASSQEDSGAIYEQFF. CDR3 bases: TGTGCCAGCAGCCAAGAAGATAGCGGGGCCATTTACGAGCAGTTCTTC.